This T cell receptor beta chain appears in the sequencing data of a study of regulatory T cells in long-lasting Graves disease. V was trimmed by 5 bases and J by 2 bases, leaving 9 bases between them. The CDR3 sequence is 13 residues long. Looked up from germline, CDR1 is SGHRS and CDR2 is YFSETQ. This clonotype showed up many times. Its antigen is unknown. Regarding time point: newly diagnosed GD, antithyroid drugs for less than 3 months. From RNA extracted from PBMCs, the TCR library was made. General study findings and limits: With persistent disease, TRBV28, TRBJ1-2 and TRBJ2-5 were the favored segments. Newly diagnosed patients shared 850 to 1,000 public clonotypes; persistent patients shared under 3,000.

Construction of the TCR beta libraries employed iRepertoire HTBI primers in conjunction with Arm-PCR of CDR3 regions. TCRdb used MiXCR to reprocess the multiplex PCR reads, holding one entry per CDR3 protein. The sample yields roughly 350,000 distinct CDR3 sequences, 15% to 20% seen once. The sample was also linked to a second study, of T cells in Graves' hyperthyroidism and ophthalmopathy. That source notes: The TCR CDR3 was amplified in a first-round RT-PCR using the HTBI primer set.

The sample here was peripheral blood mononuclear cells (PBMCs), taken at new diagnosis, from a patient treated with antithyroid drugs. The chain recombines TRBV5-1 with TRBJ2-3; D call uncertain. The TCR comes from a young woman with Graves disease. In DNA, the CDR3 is TGCGCCAGCAGTGCAGGATACACAGATACGCAGTATTTT. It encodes CASSAGYTDTQYF.